This TCR beta chain originates from a study of T cell responses to AZD1222 COVID-19 vaccine (dated by TCRdb to the early 2020s). As for the study more broadly: Because spike-specific TCR depth and breadth did not differ between the two schedules, AZD1222 recipients who got a second dose at roughly 4 weeks were pooled with those who got a second dose at roughly 12 weeks. A total of about 250 trial participants underwent TCR sequencing, of whom nearly 210 had received two doses of AZD1222 and approximately 25 had received two doses of the MenACWY control vaccine. Trial participants were enrolled by age into subgroups of 18-55, 56-69 and 70-plus years, and around 150, 28 and 57 TCR-sequenced participants, respectively, were included in these subgroups. The full study reports these points: Epitopes outside the regions mutated in the B.1.351 and B.1.1.7 variants were reportedly recognized by nearly half of the unique spike-specific TCRs. CD4 TCRs associated with the vaccine covered the entire spike protein, and the dominant responses were in regions 160-218 and 743-854. Because no samples from the day 14 peak response were available, repertoires could be characterized only after the peak T cell response. The 56-69-year group was small, and its depth increase did not reach significance, likely because of low power. Most participants were white British and females outnumbered males, and the authors suggested that clonal diversity may have been underestimated. Only a handful of AZD1222 recipients were SARS-CoV-2 seropositive at baseline, limiting conclusions about previously exposed vaccinees. Spike-specific TCR breadth and depth rose significantly after two AZD1222 doses compared with day 0 and with MenACWY recipients.

This specimen's time point label, interpreted: baseline before first vaccination. Vaccinee samples came from UK trials COV001 and COV002, including a single-blind randomized controlled phase 2/3 trial of AZD1222 (ChAdOx1 nCoV-19) in healthy adults. For TCRbeta chain sequencing, PBMC samples from trial participants were taken at day 0 and at day 28 after the second dose. A note on this clone: Its antigen is unknown. Base qualities are not at hand, and no much larger clone is one base apart.

The CDR3 regions of human TCRbeta chains were subjected to immunosequencing. On the authors' methods: Repertoire TCRs were matched against a reference library of SARS-CoV-2-specific TCRs generated with the MIRA antigen-specificity platform. Breadth was defined as the fraction of unique TCRs that were SARS-CoV-2-associated. Depth was defined as the fraction of total T cells that were SARS-CoV-2-associated. Each spike-specific TCR was assigned to its reactive spike region and to a CD4 or CD8 class using the MIRA data. Log10-transformed breadth and depth values were compared by one-way ANOVA with Sidak's multiple comparisons tests. Drawn from immuneACCESS, this table holds only the in-frame rearrangements with V and J called that TCRdb kept. Clones are partly lost; checked studies trace under half to an unresolved V gene and leave the rest unexplained. Clone size and the V and J calls come from that table; the DNA yielded D and trimming. This sample gives some 130,000 clones in total; around four fifths of them show up just once. Together, the top ten hold roughly 4.3% of the sample.

At the junction V is shortened by 0 bases and J by 8 bases, with 17 bases in between. As encoded in the germline V gene, CDR1 is SGDLS while CDR2 is YYNGEE. Including cysteine and phenylalanine, the CDR3 has 16 amino acids. The CDR3 DNA has 48 bases and is translated from base 1. This receptor chain uses TRBV9 and TRBJ1-4; no D gene is confidently identified. The material sequenced was peripheral blood, taken on day 0 of AZD1222 vaccination. The receptor was derived from an adult in good health. The encoded CDR3 is CASSVDGSPRGEKLFF. The base sequence is TGTGCCAGCAGCGTAGATGGGTCCCCCCGCGGCGAAAAACTGTTTTTT.